The 28 T cell receptor beta chains given below trace back to one sample, sequenced in a study of blood T cell repertoires in COVID-19. The table came from immunoSEQ multiplex PCR; TCRdb's copy has only in-frame clones and leaves some out. The sample yields approximately 270,000 clones, around 85% seen once. Input material: PBMCs or T cells enriched from blood (not recorded which). Source of these receptors: a woman between 25 and 40 years old who had recovered from COVID-19.

The J gene is TRBJ2-2, the V gene TRBV7-9, with D perhaps TRBD2 (5 bases). Trimming took off 2 bases at V and 7 bases at J, with 14 bases between the two ends. This CDR3 contains 15 residues. Germline CDR1 and CDR2: SEHNR and FQNEAQ (reference sequence). CDR3 in amino acids: CASSLPFRGIGELFF. CDR3 coding DNA: TGTGCCAGCAGCTTACCATTTCGGGGTATCGGGGAGCTGTTTTTT.

This chain uses TRBV28 with TRBJ1-5; the match to TRBD1 covers 11 bases. V lost 6 bases and J lost 5; bases outside the gene matches: 18. The CDR3 spans 19 residues. Germline V CDR1 and CDR2: MDHEN, SYDVKM. CDR3 nucleotide sequence: TGTGCCAGCAGGCGGGACAGGGGGTGGCCTCTGAGTGCCTATCAGCCCCAGCATTTT. Its protein product is CASRRDRGWPLSAYQPQHF.

This chain uses TRBV7-8 with TRBJ2-7; possibly TRBD2 for D (7 bases). The ends were cut back, 6 bases at V and 2 bases at J, with 14 bases in the middle. Germline-derived CDR1 and CDR2 are SGHVS and FQNEAQ. The CDR3 length is 14 residues. The DNA of the CDR3 is TGTGCCAGCAGGTCGGGGGGCGCAACCTACGAGCAGTACTTC. Residues: CASRSGGATYEQYF.

The gene calls are TRBV11-2 and TRBJ1-2; D not certain. V gave up 4 bases and J gave up 6 bases, with 30 bases separating them. The CDR3 has 19 amino acids. CDR1 and CDR2 (germline): SGHAT, FQNNGV. The CDR3 DNA reads as TGTGCCAGCAGCTCCGTCTCTTCGCAGTCGAGCAGGAACTCGGATGGCTACACCTTC. It codes for CASSSVSSQSSRNSDGYTF.

V and J are TRBV2 and TRBJ2-7; 7 nucleotides align to TRBD1. Unmatched junction bases numbered 12, after V lost 7 bases and J lost 9 bases. The germline gives CDR1 SNHLY, CDR2 FYNNEI. The CDR3 contains 13 residues. As DNA, the CDR3 is TGTGCCAGCACTTCACAGGGGTTTGGGGTGCAGTACTTC. The encoded protein is CASTSQGFGVQYF.

This rearrangement joins TRBV30 to TRBJ1-1; D unresolved. Germline loops: CDR1 GTSNPN, CDR2 SVGIG (reference sequence). This CDR3 spans 16 amino acids. V lost 0 bases and J 0 bases, leaving 14 bases between the germline ends. This chain's CDR3 is CAWSVRKEYLNTEAFF. The CDR3 DNA sequence: TGTGCCTGGAGTGTACGGAAGGAGTACCTGAACACTGAAGCTTTCTTT.

Here the CDR3 DNA reads TGTGCCAGCAGCCAAGCGGGGGAGAACACTGAAGCTTTCTTT. It translates to CASSQAGENTEAFF. This chain joins TRBV3-1 (or the pseudogene TRBV3-2) and TRBJ1-1; a possible D gene is TRBD1 (5 bases). The CDR3 extends over 14 amino acids. Per the germline V gene, CDR1 is LGHDT and CDR2 is YNNKEL (reference sequence). V dropped 1 base and J dropped 1 base, with 7 bases sitting between them.

The gene calls are TRBV5-8 and TRBJ2-7; 14 bases match TRBD2. J gave up 6 bases and V 4 bases, and 0 bases lay outside the gene matches. From germline, CDR1 is SGHTS and CDR2 YDEGEE. This CDR3 is built from 13 residues. The CDR3 sequence: CASSGLAGGEQYF. The CDR3 nucleotides are TGTGCCAGCAGCGGACTAGCGGGAGGCGAGCAGTACTTC.

The rearrangement uses TRBV5-1 and TRBJ1-2; D gene unclear. CDR3 length: 13 residues. Germline loops: CDR1 SGHRS, CDR2 YFSETQ. V dropped 2 bases and J dropped 6 bases, with 11 bases sitting between them. The CDR3 DNA sequence: TGCGCCAGCAGCTTAGAAGTTACGGATGGCTACACCTTC. Its protein product is CASSLEVTDGYTF.

The V and J genes are TRBV7-8 and TRBJ1-1; D might be TRBD1 (6 bases). Germline CDR1 reads SGHVS; CDR2 reads FQNEAQ. Trimming took 5 bases from V and 1 from J, leaving 11 bases between them. This CDR3 region has 14 residues. The CDR3 nucleotides read TGTGCCAGCAGCCTGACAGGTGGGAACACTGAAGCTTTCTTT. Its protein product is CASSLTGGNTEAFF.

This clone was observed a handful of times. This sequence joins TRBV6-6 and TRBJ2-3; 10 positions agree with TRBD2. V lost 8 bases, J lost 8 bases, and 10 bases stayed unmatched. CDR1 is MNHNY, CDR2 SVGAGI, per germline (reference sequence). The CDR3 is 14 residues long. The CDR3 is CASEIAGGRATQYF. The DNA for the CDR3 is TGTGCCAGCGAAATAGCGGGGGGAAGGGCTACGCAGTATTTT.

The chain links TRBV24-1 to TRBJ2-5; TRBD1 might be the D (6 bases). The germline V gene encodes CDR1 KGHDR and CDR2 SFDVKD. V lost 4 bases and J 1 base, leaving 15 bases between the germline ends. This CDR3 spans 16 amino acids. For the CDR3, the DNA is TGTGCCACCAGTGACCCCTGGACAGTGCTCCAAGAGACCCAGTACTTC. This encodes CATSDPWTVLQETQYF.

The chain combines TRBV3-1 (or the pseudogene TRBV3-2) with TRBJ1-5, with TRBD1 matching over 11 bases. Germline CDR1 LGHDT, CDR2 YNNKEL (reference sequence). V trimming: 4 bases; J trimming: 1 base; junction bases outside the gene matches: 6. The CDR3 runs to 17 residues. The CDR3 region has the DNA TGTGCCAGCAGCCTGGGGACAGGGGGGATGAGCAATCAGCCCCAGCATTTT. Translation: CASSLGTGGMSNQPQHF.

The chain carries TRBV5-6 and TRBJ2-7; a possible D gene is TRBD1 (5 bases). Germline V gene sequence: CDR1 SGHDT, CDR2 YYEEEE. The CDR3 has 14 residues. With 6 bases removed from V and 4 bases from J, the gap between germline ends came to 17 bases. The CDR3 spells CASTARGRNYEQYF. The CDR3 bases are TGTGCCAGCACCGCAAGGGGCAGAAATTACGAGCAGTACTTC.

This chain joins TRBV6-4 and TRBJ2-2; tentative D call: TRBD1 (6 bases). CDR1 and CDR2 from the germline V gene are MRHNA and SNTAGT. Trimming pared 2 bases from V and 5 bases from J, leaving 15 bases between. This CDR3 is 16 amino acids long. CDR3 DNA sequence: TGTGCCAGCAGTGACGGGGTGGGGGCAAGGACCGGGGAGCTGTTTTTT. Protein product: CASSDGVGARTGELFF.

The rearrangement links TRBV13 to TRBJ1-4; the D is unclear. V was shortened by 5 bases and J by 11 bases, with 21 bases between the two germline ends. The germline V gene encodes CDR1 PRHDT and CDR2 FYEKMQ (reference sequence). This CDR3 contains 15 residues. This CDR3 is CASSPRTRAMGKLFF. The DNA for the CDR3 is TGTGCCAGCAGCCCCCGGACTCGCGCGATGGGGAAACTGTTTTTT.

This chain links TRBV7-9 with TRBJ2-1; 11 bases are a match to TRBD2. Per germline, CDR1 SEHNR and CDR2 FQNEAQ (reference sequence). CDR3 length: 15 amino acids. Trimming cost V 1 base and J 10 bases; bases outside gene matches: 6. In DNA, the CDR3 is TGTGCCAGCAGCTTAGTAGCGGGAGGGCCCGTGGAGCAGTTCTTC. Translation gives CASSLVAGGPVEQFF.

This chain joins TRBV7-3 and TRBJ2-1; 10 bases match TRBD2. The CDR3 is 16 residues long. Per germline, CDR1 SGHTA and CDR2 FQGTGA. V was clipped by 5 bases and J by 5 bases; unmatched bases: 9. In nucleotides, the CDR3 is TGTGCCAGCAGCCCATCGGGACTAGCGAAGAACAATGAGCAGTTCTTC. Translation gives CASSPSGLAKNNEQFF.

The rearrangement uses TRBV25-1 and TRBJ1-1, with a tentative D call TRBD1 (5 bases). This CDR3 has 14 residues. From germline, CDR1 is MGHDK and CDR2 SYGVNS. Deletions cut 6 bases from V and 2 bases from J, with 13 bases between. CDR3 in DNA: TGTGCCAGCAGAGGAACAGGAATAAACACTGAAGCTTTCTTT. Protein product: CASRGTGINTEAFF. Filled out from reference TRBV25-1 and TRBJ1-1, the complete variable domain reads EADIYQTPRYLVIGTGKKITLECSQTMGHDKMYWYQQDPGMELHLIHYSYGVNSTEKGDLSSESTVSRIRTEHFPLTLESARPSHTSQYLCASRGTGINTEAFFGQGTRLTVV.

The chain combines TRBV5-6 with TRBJ1-5, with 10 bases fitting TRBD1. This CDR3 comprises 16 residues. Germline V gene lookup returns CDR1 SGHDT and CDR2 YYEEEE. V trimming: 1 base; J trimming: 6 bases; junction bases outside the gene matches: 7. CDR3 residues: CASSLWGQGSSQPQHF. The CDR3 nucleotides read TGTGCCAGCAGCTTGTGGGGACAGGGGTCCTCTCAGCCCCAGCATTTT.

The chain recombines TRBV19 with TRBJ1-5; D is uncertain. The CDR3 consists of 13 residues. Germline V gene lookup returns CDR1 LNHDA and CDR2 SQIVND (reference sequence). V was pared by 5 bases and J by 6 bases, with 11 bases between. CDR3: CASSPGVVQPQHF. CDR3 nucleotides: TGTGCCAGTAGTCCCGGGGTGGTTCAGCCCCAGCATTTT.

The J gene is TRBJ2-7, the V gene TRBV15; 11 bases line up with TRBD2. Germline-derived CDR1 and CDR2 are LNHNV and YYDKDF (reference sequence). The trim removed 1 base at V and 5 bases at J, leaving 7 bases unmatched. This CDR3 is 16 amino acids long. The CDR3 DNA reads as TGTGCCACCAGCAGAGTTAGACTAGCGGGAAGTGACGAGCAGTACTTC. As protein: CATSRVRLAGSDEQYF.

V usage is TRBV2 and J usage is TRBJ2-5; D is perhaps TRBD1 (6 bases). Germline V gene data show CDR1 as SNHLY and CDR2 as FYNNEI. The CDR3 runs to 13 residues. V was shortened by 7 bases and J by 2 bases, with 11 bases between the two germline ends. CDR3 sequence reads: CASKRTEQETQYF. For the CDR3, the DNA is TGTGCCAGCAAAAGGACAGAACAAGAGACCCAGTACTTC.

The V gene is TRBV25-1, the J gene TRBJ1-6, with D uncertain. V lost 0 bases to trimming and J lost 11 bases, with 8 bases between them. Germline CDR1 reads MGHDK; CDR2 reads SYGVNS. The CDR3 contains 13 residues. The DNA of the CDR3 is TGTGCCAGCAGTGAATACGTGACTGCACCCCTCCACTTT. Protein: CASSEYVTAPLHF. The entire variable domain, with the rest obtained from reference TRBV25-1 and TRBJ1-6, is as follows: EADIYQTPRYLVIGTGKKITLECSQTMGHDKMYWYQQDPGMELHLIHYSYGVNSTEKGDLSSESTVSRIRTEHFPLTLESARPSHTSQYLCASSEYVTAPLHFGNGTRLTVT.

This chain connects TRBV5-1 to TRBJ1-5; perhaps TRBD1 as D (6 bases). The CDR3 is made up of 15 amino acids. The germline V and J ends were trimmed by 4 bases and 6 bases, with 17 bases remaining between them. CDR1 and CDR2 (germline): SGHRS, YFSETQ. The CDR3 is CASSIGGQISQPQHF. The DNA for the CDR3 is TGCGCCAGCAGCATCGGCGGACAGATAAGTCAGCCCCAGCATTTT.

The chain links TRBV5-1 to TRBJ2-3; D is uncertain. V lost 5 bases, J lost 3 bases, and 10 bases lay in between. CDR1 is SGHRS, CDR2 YFSETQ, per germline. The CDR3 runs 13 residues. Here the CDR3 DNA reads TGCGCCAGCAGAAGTCTTGCGACAGATACGCAGTATTTT. This encodes CASRSLATDTQYF.

In this sample, this clone turned up once. The chain joins TRBV6-5 to TRBJ1-4, with TRBD1 identical over 7 bases. The CDR3 totals 16 residues. CDR1 is MNHEY and CDR2 is SVGAGI in the germline V gene. The ends lost 2 bases at V and 3 bases at J; junction bases unmatched: 6. DNA for the CDR3: TGTGCCAGCAGTTACGGCTACAGGGGACCTAATGAAAAACTGTTTTTT. It yields the protein CASSYGYRGPNEKLFF.

V usage is TRBV4-2 and J usage is TRBJ2-7, with 7 bases fitting TRBD1. The V and J ends lost 0 bases and 2 bases, in that order; junction bases with no gene match: 10. This CDR3 spans 17 amino acids. The germline CDR1 and CDR2 sequences are LGHNA and YNFKEQ. This CDR3 is CASSQDSGQVIAYEQYF. CDR3 nucleotide sequence: TGTGCCAGCAGCCAAGACTCAGGACAGGTGATTGCCTACGAGCAGTACTTC.